The 8 T cell receptor beta chains listed next were all sequenced from one sample in a study of blood T cell repertoires in COVID-19. Assay: immunoSEQ multiplex PCR; the TCRdb copy retains only in-frame clones and omits some. The table includes around 250,000 clones, approximately 90% detected once. Material: PBMCs or T cells enriched from blood (not recorded which). Receptors were obtained from a man aged 18 to 29 who had recovered from COVID-19.

The table lists this clone with a few counts. This chain connects TRBV5-1 to TRBJ1-1, with a tentative D call TRBD1 (5 bases). V was cut by 4 bases and J by 1 base, with 17 bases left in between. CDR1 and CDR2 from the germline V gene are SGHRS and YFSETQ. This CDR3 comprises 16 residues. In DNA form, the CDR3 reads TGCGCCAGCAGCCCACTTGCGGGACGGACGAACACTGAAGCTTTCTTT. It translates to CASSPLAGRTNTEAFF.

The V call is TRBV10-2, the J call TRBJ2-7; 8 nucleotides agree with TRBD2. V lost 2 bases to trimming and J lost 4 bases; unmatched junction nucleotides: 1. CDR1 WSHSY and CDR2 SAAADI come from the germline V gene. The CDR3 consists of 13 residues. CDR3 loop: CASSEGTRYEQYF. The DNA for the CDR3 is TGCGCCAGCAGTGAGGGGACTAGGTACGAGCAGTACTTC.

This chain uses TRBV6-5 with TRBJ1-2, with D uncertain. Germline V gene sequence: CDR1 MNHEY, CDR2 SVGAGI. CDR3 length: 15 amino acids. The V end was cut by 7 bases, the J end by 4 bases, with 19 bases between. CDR3 loop: CASNHRGEESYGYTF. The CDR3 coding sequence is TGTGCCAGCAACCACCGCGGTGAGGAAAGCTATGGCTACACCTTC.

This clone came up once. The chain joins TRBV15 to TRBJ2-5, with D perhaps matching TRBD2 (5 bases). Looked up from germline, CDR1 is LNHNV and CDR2 is YYDKDF (reference sequence). This CDR3 contains 15 residues. V was shortened by 0 bases and J by 5 bases, with 13 bases between the two germline ends. This chain's CDR3 is CATSRDQTSLETQYF. CDR3 in DNA: TGTGCCACCAGCAGAGATCAAACTAGTCTGGAGACCCAGTACTTC.

V gene TRBV2 combines with J gene TRBJ2-1; 13 nucleotides agree with TRBD2. The CDR3 is made up of 18 amino acids. In germline, CDR1 is SNHLY, CDR2 FYNNEI. J was trimmed by 2 bases and V by 1 base; bases with no gene match: 5. The CDR3 region has the DNA TGTGCCAGCAGTGAAGTTGGACTAGCGGGAGAGACCTACAATGAGCAGTTCTTC. Amino acids: CASSEVGLAGETYNEQFF.

The V call is TRBV18, the J call TRBJ2-7; D remains ambiguous. Germline CDR1 is KGHSH and CDR2 is LQKENI. V lost 2 bases to trimming and J lost 1 base, with 12 bases between them. The CDR3 is 15 residues long. This CDR3 is CASSPKSATSYEQYF. The CDR3 DNA sequence: TGTGCCAGCTCACCAAAATCCGCGACATCCTACGAGCAGTACTTC.

The rearrangement joins TRBV7-9 to TRBJ1-6; D might be TRBD1 (5 bases). Germline V lookup: CDR1 SEHNR, CDR2 FQNEAQ (reference sequence). Between the trimmed V and J ends, which lost 3 bases and 7 bases, there was a span of 13 bases. This CDR3 region has 15 residues. The DNA for the CDR3 is TGTGCCAGCAGCTTTGACGGGGGTCGGAATTCACCCCTCCACTTT. Its protein is CASSFDGGRNSPLHF.

The chain combines TRBV3-1 (or the pseudogene TRBV3-2) with TRBJ2-1, with 7 bases fitting TRBD1. The ends lost 0 bases at V and 8 bases at J; junction bases unmatched: 13. The germline CDR1 and CDR2 sequences are LGHDT and YNNKEL (reference sequence). This CDR3 contains 17 residues. The CDR3 reads CASSQDWDDRAPDEQFF. The CDR3 coding sequence is TGTGCCAGCAGCCAAGATTGGGACGACAGGGCCCCTGATGAGCAGTTCTTC.